This TCR beta chain was profiled in a study of early T cells in non-severe SARS-CoV-2 infection (TCRdb year 2021). Some background on the complete study: Because TCR sequencing was done on bulk RNA from unsorted whole blood, the alpha and beta chains could not be paired.

Receptor libraries were prepared by 5' RACE. Sequencing took place on a NextSeq 500. The TCR library protocol attached unique molecular identifiers to individual cDNA molecules to correct for sequencing error and PCR bias. Both TCR alpha and beta chains were sequenced, and tight co-correlation was observed between alpha and beta sequence abundances in each sample. Regarding the original processing steps: Decombinator V4 was used to perform V gene, J gene and CDR3 annotation of TCR sequences. Expanded TCRs were defined as changing significantly between any two time points under a Poisson model with p below 0.0001. Abundances of TCRs were expressed as counts per million after normalisation to the total number of TCRs sequenced in each sample. MAIT TCRs were defined by TRAV1-2 paired with TRAJ12, TRAJ20 or TRAJ33, and iNKT TCRs by TRAV10 paired with TRAJ18. VDJdb, accessed 1 November 2021, was searched for CMV, EBV and SARS-CoV-2 annotated TCRs, excluding TCRs annotated for multiple antigens. TCRdb reprocessed the public reads (quality trimming at Q25 with fastp, clone calling with MiXCR) and kept in-frame beta chains. For every CDR3 protein sequence, its rows merge into one entry that carries the most common genes and DNA. TCRdb, not the original authors, processed these V and J calls. This sample is represented by some 64,000 distinct CDR3 sequences; about 19% of them were singletons. Approximately 15% of the sample comes from the top ten.

The germline V gene sets CDR1 to SGHDT and CDR2 to YYEEEE. Deletion took 4 bases off V and 6 bases off J, with a span of 11 bases between the germline ends. The cysteine opens and the phenylalanine closes a CDR3 of 12 amino acids. CDR3 DNA only is kept here, 36 bases in frame from base 1. The paper's findings and limits, for the study overall: VDJdb matching was skewed toward anti-spike CD8 responses and likely underestimated virus-specific expansions by missing private and CD4 specificities.

As regards this clonotype: There is no known antigen for this receptor. Per-base quality was not reported, and no clone a single base away is much larger than it.

The study was a case-control design nested within a healthcare worker cohort in London, UK, with weekly nasopharyngeal swab PCR tests and blood sampling. Healthcare workers were recruited between 23 and 31 March 2020, during the week of the UK lockdown, and were followed weekly for up to roughly 16 weeks. The sequenced sample was whole blood, obtained at baseline. The sequence was collected from an adult who was a healthcare worker with PCR-confirmed SARS-CoV-2 infection or an uninfected control (not recorded which). The rearranged chain carries TRBV5-6 and TRBJ2-7; TRBD1 is perhaps the D gene, given 5 matching bases. The CDR3 region reads CASSRDQGEQYF. The base sequence is TGTGCCAGCAGCCGCGATCAGGGCGAGCAGTACTTC.